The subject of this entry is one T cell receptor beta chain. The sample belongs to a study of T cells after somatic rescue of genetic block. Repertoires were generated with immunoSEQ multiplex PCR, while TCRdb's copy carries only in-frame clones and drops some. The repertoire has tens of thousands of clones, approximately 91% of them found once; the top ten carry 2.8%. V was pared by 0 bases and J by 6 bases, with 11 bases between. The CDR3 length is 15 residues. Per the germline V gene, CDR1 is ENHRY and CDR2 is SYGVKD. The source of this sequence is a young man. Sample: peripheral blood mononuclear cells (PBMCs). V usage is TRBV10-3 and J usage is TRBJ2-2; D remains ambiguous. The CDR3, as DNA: TGTGCCATCAGTGAGTCAGGGCTAGAGCCCGGGGAGCTGTTTTTT. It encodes CAISESGLEPGELFF.